The 27 T cell receptor beta chains below all came from one sample that was sequenced in a study of blood T cell repertoires in COVID-19. The table came from immunoSEQ multiplex PCR; TCRdb's copy has only in-frame clones and leaves some out. The sample includes around 700,000 clones, 90% of them seen just once. The material sequenced was peripheral blood. These receptor sequences come from a woman aged 18-29 years with acute or convalescent COVID-19.

The chain is built from TRBV30 and TRBJ2-1; D possibly corresponds to TRBD2 (5 bases). Germline loops: CDR1 GTSNPN, CDR2 SVGIG (reference sequence). Trimming shortened V by 0 bases and J by 6 bases, and 9 bases separated the two germline ends. The CDR3 loop spans 13 amino acids. The CDR3 sequence is CAWSVLGSNEQFF. The CDR3 DNA follows: TGTGCCTGGAGTGTACTAGGGAGCAATGAGCAGTTCTTC. Looking up the rest from reference TRBV30 and TRBJ2-1 gives the full variable domain: SQTIHQWPATLVQPVGSPLSLECTVEGTSNPNLYWYRQAAGRGLQLLFYSVGIGQISSEVPQNLSASRPQDRQFILSSKKLLLSDSGFYLCAWSVLGSNEQFFGPGTRLTVL.

The rearrangement links TRBV19 to TRBJ2-1, with TRBD1 as a possible D gene (5 bases). The CDR3 sequence is 14 residues long. Trimming pared 7 bases from V and 0 bases from J, leaving 10 bases between. Germline V gene data show CDR1 as LNHDA and CDR2 as SQIVND (reference sequence). DNA for the CDR3: TGTGCCAGTACTCAGGGAACCTCCTACAATGAGCAGTTCTTC. Its translation is CASTQGTSYNEQFF.

V is TRBV9 and J is TRBJ2-6, with 9 bases aligning to TRBD1. The CDR3 is made up of 20 amino acids. Trimming took 0 bases from V and 1 from J; bases not matched to a gene: 11. Per the germline V gene, CDR1 is SGDLS and CDR2 is YYNGEE. DNA for the CDR3: TGTGCCAGCAGCGTAGGGACAGGGGTCGTTCGGTCGTCTGGGGCCAACGTCCTGACTTTC. It translates to CASSVGTGVVRSSGANVLTF. The variable domain in full, with the rest retrieved from reference TRBV9 and TRBJ2-6, is DSGVTQTPKHLITATGQRVTLRCSPRSGDLSVYWYQQSLDQGLQFLIQYYNGEERAKGNILERFSAQQFPDLHSELNLSSLELGDSALYFCASSVGTGVVRSSGANVLTFGAGSRLTVL.

This chain connects TRBV13 to TRBJ2-1; TRBD2 matches at 7 bases. V gave up 1 base and J gave up 1 base; unmatched junction bases: 1. Germline assignment: CDR1 PRHDT and CDR2 FYEKMQ (reference sequence). This CDR3 region has 15 residues. The CDR3 sequence: CASSLVGGSYNEQFF. CDR3 in DNA: TGTGCCAGCAGCTTAGTCGGGGGGTCCTACAATGAGCAGTTCTTC.

The chain employs TRBV27 and TRBJ2-5, with D tentatively TRBD1 (6 bases). Per germline, CDR1 MNHEY and CDR2 SMNVEV (reference sequence). Trimming pared 6 bases from V and 4 bases from J, leaving 12 bases between. The length of the CDR3 is 13 residues. CDR3 in DNA: TGTGCCAGCAGCTCCGGACAGCTAGAGACCCAGTACTTC. Protein sequence: CASSSGQLETQYF.

This chain links TRBV5-6 with TRBJ2-7, with a weak D call TRBD2 (6 bases). Germline V CDR1 and CDR2: SGHDT, YYEEEE. V gave up 2 bases and J gave up 5 bases, with 11 bases separating them. The CDR3 sequence is 13 residues long. CDR3 protein: CASSFGDSHEQYF. CDR3 coding DNA: TGTGCCAGCAGCTTTGGGGACTCTCACGAGCAGTACTTC.

J is TRBJ1-1 and V is TRBV5-6, with a tentative D call TRBD1 (5 bases). This CDR3 has 13 residues. Deletions cut 7 bases from V and 3 bases from J, with 13 bases between. Germline V gene sequence: CDR1 SGHDT, CDR2 YYEEEE. CDR3 sequence: CASFPGPYTEAFF. The DNA for the CDR3 is TGTGCCAGCTTTCCAGGGCCCTACACTGAAGCTTTCTTT.

Concerning this clone: Additional DNA sequences in this sample encode the identical CDR3. This chain's CDR3 is CASSYSPRATNEKLFF. In DNA, the CDR3 is TGTGCCAGCAGTTACTCCCCCCGTGCAACTAATGAAAAACTGTTTTTT. The V gene is TRBV6-5, the J gene TRBJ1-4; no clear D gene. From germline, CDR1 is MNHEY and CDR2 SVGAGI. Trimming took 0 bases from V and 0 from J, leaving 8 bases between them. The CDR3 covers 16 residues.

In this sample, this clone turned up once. The chain uses TRBV12-5 and TRBJ2-7; D possibly corresponds to TRBD1 (5 bases). V dropped 1 base and J dropped 2 bases, with 12 bases sitting between them. Germline CDR1 is LGHNT and CDR2 is FRNRAP. This CDR3 comprises 15 residues. The CDR3: CASGLDLQGTYEQYF. The CDR3 DNA sequence: TGTGCTAGTGGTTTGGACCTGCAGGGTACCTACGAGCAGTACTTC.

This clone was seen only once. This chain joins TRBV6-5 and TRBJ1-2, with a possible D match to TRBD1 (5 bases). CDR3 length equals 14 residues. The germline V gene encodes CDR1 MNHEY and CDR2 SVGAGI. The ends were cut back, 2 bases at V and 1 base at J, with 8 bases in the middle. The CDR3 spells CASSYGALNYGYTF. CDR3 nucleotide sequence: TGTGCCAGCAGTTACGGGGCCCTTAACTATGGCTACACCTTC.

This clone was observed once. The gene calls are TRBV5-5 and TRBJ1-1, with D possibly TRBD1 on 6 matching bases. The CDR3 is 14 amino acids. Germline V gives CDR1 SGHKS, CDR2 YYEKEE (reference sequence). The V and J ends lost 3 bases and 4 bases respectively, with 13 bases between them. CDR3 sequence: CASSWGLGTTEAFF. The CDR3 region has the DNA TGTGCCAGCAGCTGGGGGCTGGGTACCACTGAAGCTTTCTTT. The entire variable domain, with the rest obtained from reference TRBV5-5 and TRBJ1-1, is as follows: DAGVTQSPTHLIKTRGQQVTLRCSPISGHKSVSWYQQVLGQGPQFIFQYYEKEERGRGNFPDRFSARQFPNYSSELNVNALLLGDSALYLCASSWGLGTTEAFFGQGTRLTVV.

The chain recombines TRBV28 with TRBJ1-4, with D perhaps matching TRBD1 (6 bases). CDR3 length: 15 amino acids. The germline V and J ends were trimmed by 3 bases and 7 bases, with 15 bases remaining between them. Germline loops: CDR1 MDHEN, CDR2 SYDVKM. CDR3 coding DNA: TGTGCCAGCAGTTTGACACAATCCAGGGGTGAAAAACTGTTTTTT. Translation: CASSLTQSRGEKLFF.

The chain combines TRBV6-1 with TRBJ2-3; D possibly corresponds to TRBD1 (5 bases). This CDR3 contains 13 residues. Germline V lookup: CDR1 MNHNS, CDR2 SASEGT. V lost 3 bases and J lost 2, with 6 bases in between. CDR3 amino acids: CASSEDTTDTQYF. The CDR3, as DNA: TGTGCCAGCAGTGAGGACACCACAGATACGCAGTATTTT.

The CDR3 DNA reads as TGTGCCAGCAGTTTATGGACTAGCGGCCAAGAGACCCAGTACTTC. Protein: CASSLWTSGQETQYF. This rearrangement joins TRBV27 to TRBJ2-5; 10 nucleotides match TRBD2. V dropped 1 base and J dropped 1; count of bases not matched to a gene: 0. The CDR3 loop spans 15 amino acids. Germline lookup yields CDR1 MNHEY and CDR2 SMNVEV (reference sequence).

V and J are TRBV11-2 and TRBJ1-2, with D perhaps matching TRBD1 (5 bases). The CDR3 sequence is 15 residues long. Germline V CDR1 and CDR2: SGHAT, FQNNGV. Deletions cut 0 bases from V and 8 bases from J, with 16 bases between. CDR3 residues: CASSLDLGRRVGYTF. CDR3 sequence (DNA): TGTGCCAGCAGCTTAGATCTGGGGCGGAGGGTCGGCTACACCTTC.

With regard to this clone: Other DNA variants within this sample encode the same CDR3. The V gene is TRBV30, the J gene TRBJ1-1; TRBD1 might be the D (5 bases). Germline V CDR1 and CDR2: GTSNPN, SVGIG (reference sequence). CDR3 length equals 11 residues. V lost 5 bases, J lost 6 bases, and 10 bases lay in between. DNA of the CDR3: TGTGCCTGGGGGGGGACCGCTGAAGCTTTCTTT. Residues: CAWGGTAEAFF. The whole variable domain, filled in from reference TRBV30 and TRBJ1-1, reads SQTIHQWPATLVQPVGSPLSLECTVEGTSNPNLYWYRQAAGRGLQLLFYSVGIGQISSEVPQNLSASRPQDRQFILSSKKLLLSDSGFYLCAWGGTAEAFFGQGTRLTVV.

This sequence joins TRBV21-1 and TRBJ1-3; the table's D call, TRBD1, was not checked against the DNA. TRBV21-1 is a pseudogene. The CDR3 length is 12 residues. DNA for the CDR3: TGTGCCAGCAGCAGAGACAGTTACACCATATATTTT. The encoded protein is CASSRDSYTIYF.

The chain couples TRBV5-1 to TRBJ2-5, with 8 positions matching TRBD1. V shed 3 bases, J shed 5 bases, and the junction held 9 bases outside the gene matches. CDR1 and CDR2 (germline): SGHRS, YFSETQ. This CDR3 spans 15 amino acids. The CDR3, as DNA: TGCGCCAGCAGCTCGGGCCCCAGGGGGCGGGAGACCCAGTACTTC. This gives the protein CASSSGPRGRETQYF.

The chain combines TRBV25-1 with TRBJ1-1; TRBD1 matches at 7 bases. The length of the CDR3 is 15 residues. Germline V CDR1 and CDR2: MGHDK, SYGVNS. V dropped 5 bases and J dropped 7; count of bases not matched to a gene: 13. CDR3 sequence reads: CASSPPQGQYGEAFF. The CDR3, as DNA: TGTGCCAGCAGTCCCCCCCAGGGACAGTACGGTGAAGCTTTCTTT.

This chain connects TRBV7-3 to TRBJ1-1; maybe TRBD1 (5 bases). Trimming took 5 bases from V and 3 from J, leaving 13 bases between them. Per the germline V gene, CDR1 is SGHTA and CDR2 is FQGTGA. The CDR3 totals 14 residues. CDR3 loop: CASSTSGGYTEAFF. As DNA, the CDR3 is TGTGCCAGCAGCACCTCGGGGGGTTACACTGAAGCTTTCTTT. Using reference TRBV7-3 and TRBJ1-1 for the parts outside the CDR3, the full variable domain is GAGVSQTPSNKVTEKGKYVELRCDPISGHTALYWYRQSLGQGPEFLIYFQGTGAADDSGLPNDRFFAVRPEGSVSTLKIQRTERGDSAVYLCASSTSGGYTEAFFGQGTRLTVV.

The chain links TRBV29-1 to TRBJ2-7; 8 bases are a match to TRBD2. J was trimmed by 3 bases and V by 1 base; bases with no gene match: 5. The length of the CDR3 is 14 residues. The germline V gene encodes CDR1 SQVTM and CDR2 ANQGSEA. CDR3 protein: CSVEGNGGGYEQYF. In DNA, the CDR3 is TGCAGCGTTGAAGGGAACGGGGGGGGCTACGAGCAGTACTTC.

V gene TRBV18 combines with J gene TRBJ2-5, with TRBD1 identical over 12 bases. This CDR3 has 15 residues. CDR1 and CDR2 (germline): KGHSH, LQKENI. The V segment lost 6 bases and the J segment 5 bases; nucleotides outside the gene matches: 7. The DNA of the CDR3 is TGTGCCAGCTCGCCCGGGACAGGGGGCTGGGAGACCCAGTACTTC. Translation gives CASSPGTGGWETQYF.

CDR3 nucleotide sequence: TGTGCCAGCAGCTTAGCGCGGGGTAGCGGGGGCACAGATACGCAGTATTTT. As protein: CASSLARGSGGTDTQYF. The chain couples TRBV7-9 to TRBJ2-3; 8 positions agree with TRBD2. Per the germline V gene, CDR1 is SEHNR and CDR2 is FQNEAQ (reference sequence). There are 17 residues in the CDR3. The trim removed 0 bases at V and 1 base at J, leaving 6 bases unmatched.

The chain recombines TRBV5-1 with TRBJ1-5; the match to TRBD1 covers 8 bases. CDR3 length: 16 amino acids. V dropped 4 bases and J dropped 0; count of bases not matched to a gene: 6. The germline CDR1 and CDR2 sequences are SGHRS and YFSETQ. The CDR3 region is CASSPGTGDSNQPQHF. The CDR3 DNA reads as TGCGCCAGCAGCCCAGGGACAGGAGATAGCAATCAGCCCCAGCATTTT.

The chain recombines TRBV18 with TRBJ2-2; D not certain. The CDR3 length is 13 residues. V was shortened by 4 bases and J by 6 bases, with 9 bases between the two germline ends. Germline V lookup: CDR1 KGHSH, CDR2 LQKENI. The CDR3 bases are TGTGCCAGCTCACTGAGAACTCCCGGGGAGCTGTTTTTT. Translation gives CASSLRTPGELFF.

The V and J genes are TRBV19 and TRBJ2-7; no firm D call. Trimming removed 1 base from V and 2 bases from J, with 6 bases in between. This CDR3 has 13 residues. From germline, CDR1 is LNHDA and CDR2 SQIVND (reference sequence). CDR3: CASSIGQAYEQYF. In nucleotides, the CDR3 is TGTGCCAGTAGTATAGGGCAAGCCTACGAGCAGTACTTC.

This clone has a single count. The chain employs TRBV6-5 and TRBJ1-6; no clear D. V lost 2 bases, J lost 10 bases, and 12 bases lay in between. This CDR3 spans 14 amino acids. CDR1 MNHEY and CDR2 SVGAGI come from the germline V gene. CDR3 residues: CASSYPEKSSPLHF. In DNA, the CDR3 is TGTGCCAGCAGTTACCCTGAAAAGAGCTCACCCCTCCACTTT.